This T cell receptor (beta chain) was identified during a study of blood T cells in healthy people across ages. A J-beta primer mix and a sample-barcoded 5' primer were used in a second PCR of about 7 to 12 cycles. Each sample yielded at least 3 million CDR3-containing paired-end reads. TCRdb reanalysed the 5' RACE reads using MiXCR and keeps one entry per CDR3 protein. The table has 1.8 million or so distinct CDR3 sequences, about two fifths seen once. Healthy Russian Caucasian donors spanned ages roughly 6 to 90 years. The sample, about 10 milliliters of peripheral blood, was drawn from each donor. Study-level findings and limits: Those diversity estimates obtained from one million T cells were thought to be underestimates.

Notes on this clonotype: The target antigen is unknown.

The CDR3 totals 13 residues. The V and J ends lost 4 bases and 1 base respectively, with 10 bases between them. From germline, CDR1 is SQVTM and CDR2 ANQGSEA. The rearrangement links TRBV29-1 to TRBJ1-1; the D is unclear. The receptor was isolated from a human donor in good health. Sequenced: blood. The CDR3 here is CSVGSPANTEAFF. CDR3 in DNA: TGCAGCGTTGGAAGTCCAGCGAACACTGAAGCTTTCTTT.